These 22 T cell receptor beta chains were all obtained from the same sample, sequenced in a study of T cells in Graves' hyperthyroidism and ophthalmopathy. Researchers took RNA transcripts and amplified the TCR beta CDR3 regions from them. The HTBI set primed first-round TCR CDR3 RT-PCR. TCRdb re-derived calls from the multiplex PCR reads in MiXCR, one entry per CDR3 protein. The table has a few hundred thousand distinct CDR3 sequences, about 15% seen once. The sequenced sample was blood. The origin of the receptors is a woman aged 30 to 39 with Graves' hyperthyroidism.

This clonotype was seen at least ten times. This rearrangement joins TRBV28 to TRBJ2-7; 10 nucleotides align to TRBD1. Per the germline V gene, CDR1 is MDHEN and CDR2 is SYDVKM. This CDR3 is 19 amino acids long. Unmatched junction bases numbered 19, after V lost 4 bases and J lost 4 bases. The CDR3 sequence: CASSSPVERQGALRYEQYF. CDR3 nucleotides: TGTGCCAGCAGTTCCCCGGTTGAGCGACAGGGGGCGTTGAGATACGAGCAGTACTTC.

This clonotype turned up a few times. The chain has TRBV29-1 and TRBJ2-5; 7 bases fit TRBD2. Germline lookup yields CDR1 SQVTM and CDR2 ANQGSEA. This CDR3 has 14 residues. After removal of 2 bases from V and 9 bases from J, the junction contained 12 bases not matched to a gene. CDR3 DNA: TGCAGCGTTGAACGGGGACTAACCCTAGATGCCCAGTACTTC. This sequence encodes CSVERGLTLDAQYF.

This clonotype was seen repeatedly, ten times or more. V is TRBV28 and J is TRBJ2-7, with D perhaps TRBD2 (5 bases). With 3 bases removed from V and 2 bases from J, the gap between germline ends came to 11 bases. This CDR3 is 14 amino acids long. Germline assignment: CDR1 MDHEN and CDR2 SYDVKM. CDR3 sequence reads: CASSFEGEAYEQYF. The CDR3 coding sequence is TGTGCCAGCAGTTTTGAGGGAGAAGCCTACGAGCAGTACTTC.

This clonotype was observed at least ten times. The CDR3 loop reads CASSLITAITSRVDTQYF. In DNA, the CDR3 is TGTGCCAGCAGCTTGATTACAGCGATTACGTCTCGTGTAGATACGCAGTATTTT. This chain links TRBV13 with TRBJ2-3; D is unclear. V lost 3 bases and J 5 bases, leaving 24 bases between the germline ends. CDR1 and CDR2 (germline): PRHDT, FYEKMQ (reference sequence). The CDR3 totals 18 residues.

The chain couples TRBV6-1 to TRBJ2-6; 7 bases line up with TRBD2. Trimming took 5 bases from V and 4 from J; bases not matched to a gene: 8. The CDR3 runs 16 residues. CDR1 is MNHNS and CDR2 is SASEGT in the germline V gene. The CDR3: CASSSTSGNGANVLTF. Here the CDR3 DNA reads TGTGCCAGCAGTTCCACCAGCGGGAACGGGGCCAACGTCCTGACTTTC.

This clonotype was seen at least ten times. The chain couples TRBV7-9 to TRBJ2-7; 9 positions match TRBD2. After removal of 0 bases from V and 5 bases from J, the junction contained 8 bases not matched to a gene. Germline V gives CDR1 SEHNR, CDR2 FQNEAQ (reference sequence). The CDR3 extends over 16 amino acids. The CDR3 coding sequence is TGTGCCAGCAGCTTAGCGGGCGGGAGGGCCTTCGACGAGCAGTACTTC. It translates to CASSLAGGRAFDEQYF.

The DNA of the CDR3 is TGTGCCAGCGGAGGACTAGCGGGAGTCGAGCAGTACTTC. Translating it yields CASGGLAGVEQYF. This chain uses TRBV19 with TRBJ2-7, with 13 bases fitting TRBD2. This CDR3 contains 13 residues. Trimming removed 9 bases from V and 6 bases from J; junction bases left unmatched: 5. CDR1 and CDR2 (germline): LNHDA, SQIVND (reference sequence).

The sample holds many counts of this clonotype. This chain uses TRBV2 with TRBJ2-1; D is uncertain. Germline V gene data show CDR1 as SNHLY and CDR2 as FYNNEI. This CDR3 contains 12 residues. The V end was cut by 6 bases, the J end by 5 bases, with 8 bases between. The CDR3 DNA follows: TGTGCCAGCAGGGAGTATGACAATGAGCAGTTCTTC. Translation: CASREYDNEQFF.

In its sample, this clonotype was seen a few times. V is TRBV9 and J is TRBJ2-5; D is possibly TRBD1 (6 bases). Germline V gene lookup returns CDR1 SGDLS and CDR2 YYNGEE. Trimming removed 4 bases at V and 0 bases at J, with 13 bases between. The CDR3 extends over 15 amino acids. This CDR3 is CASSNHGQNQETQYF. The CDR3 coding sequence is TGTGCCAGCAGCAACCACGGACAGAACCAAGAGACCCAGTACTTC. The full variable domain, with the rest looked up from reference TRBV9 and TRBJ2-5, is DSGVTQTPKHLITATGQRVTLRCSPRSGDLSVYWYQQSLDQGLQFLIQYYNGEERAKGNILERFSAQQFPDLHSELNLSSLELGDSALYFCASSNHGQNQETQYFGPGTRLLVL.

This clonotype was found many times. CDR3 in amino acids: CASSQDRRNTDTQYF. The CDR3 nucleotides are TGTGCCAGCAGCCAAGATCGGCGCAACACAGATACGCAGTATTTT. The rearrangement links TRBV3-1 to TRBJ2-3; D is undetermined. CDR3 length equals 15 residues. Germline lookup yields CDR1 LGHDT and CDR2 YNNKEL (reference sequence). V lost 0 bases to trimming and J lost 2 bases, with 9 bases between them.

This clonotype was picked up a small number of times. V and J are TRBV5-6 and TRBJ2-1; D is unresolved. Germline V lookup: CDR1 SGHDT, CDR2 YYEEEE. The V and J ends lost 0 bases and 5 bases respectively, with 12 bases between them. The CDR3 length is 15 residues. The CDR3 nucleotides read TGTGCCAGCAGCTTGGGTCCAATTTCTGACAATGAGCAGTTCTTC. It is translated as CASSLGPISDNEQFF.

At least ten counts were recorded for this clonotype. The gene calls are TRBV28 and TRBJ2-1, with a possible D match to TRBD1 (5 bases). V was cut by 2 bases and J by 11 bases, with 13 bases left in between. The CDR3 has 13 residues. Germline CDR1 reads MDHEN; CDR2 reads SYDVKM. CDR3 sequence (DNA): TGTGCCAGCAGTTTAAATCAGGGTCTAAAGCAGTTCTTC. The encoded protein is CASSLNQGLKQFF.

This chain links TRBV9 with TRBJ2-5; D is perhaps TRBD2 (5 bases). The V end lost 2 bases, the J end lost 5 bases, and 16 bases lay between the germline ends. The germline gives CDR1 SGDLS, CDR2 YYNGEE. The CDR3 runs 15 residues. Here the CDR3 DNA reads TGTGCCAGCAGCGTGGAACCGGGGTTCGGTGAGACCCAGTACTTC. This codes for CASSVEPGFGETQYF.

The chain carries TRBV27 and TRBJ2-3; no clear D gene. V was shortened by 6 bases and J by 0 bases, with 13 bases between the two germline ends. Per the germline V gene, CDR1 is MNHEY and CDR2 is SMNVEV (reference sequence). The CDR3 length is 15 residues. Written as DNA, the CDR3 is TGTGCCAGCAGCCCGGTGGCAACTAGCACAGATACGCAGTATTTT. Translated, it gives CASSPVATSTDTQYF.

CDR3 sequence reads: CASSEREARRDTQYF. DNA for the CDR3: TGCGCCAGCAGTGAAAGGGAGGCTAGGAGGGATACGCAGTATTTT. The gene calls are TRBV10-1 and TRBJ2-3, with D perhaps matching TRBD2 (6 bases). Trimming left V 3 bases short and J 6 bases short, with 16 bases between. This CDR3 is built from 15 residues. The germline V gene encodes CDR1 WNHNN and CDR2 SYGVQD (reference sequence).

This clonotype was detected ten times or more. The V call is TRBV11-2, the J call TRBJ1-1; 10 nucleotides match TRBD1. Germline lookup yields CDR1 SGHAT and CDR2 FQNNGV. The CDR3 is made up of 15 amino acids. Unmatched junction bases numbered 7, after V lost 5 bases and J lost 4 bases. Here the CDR3 reads CASSPGQGTGTEAFF. For the CDR3, the DNA is TGTGCCAGCAGCCCGGGACAGGGGACGGGCACTGAAGCTTTCTTT. Based on the CDR3 plus reference TRBV11-2 and TRBJ1-1, the full variable domain is EAGVAQSPRYKIIEKRQSVAFWCNPISGHATLYWYQQILGQGPKLLIQFQNNGVVDDSQLPKDRFSAERLKGVDSTLKIQPAKLEDSAVYLCASSPGQGTGTEAFFGQGTRLTVV.

V and J are TRBV20-1 and TRBJ2-5; the D is unclear. V lost 1 base and J lost 4, with 19 bases in between. The CDR3 extends over 16 amino acids. Germline CDR1 is DFQATT and CDR2 is SNEGSKA (reference sequence). This CDR3 is CSARGAVSNVGETQYF. The CDR3 nucleotides are TGCAGTGCTAGAGGGGCTGTCTCTAACGTCGGAGAGACCCAGTACTTC.

This chain connects TRBV28 to TRBJ2-2; 8 bases fit TRBD1. The CDR3 is 14 amino acids. CDR1 is MDHEN and CDR2 is SYDVKM in the germline V gene. Germline trimming cut 7 bases from V and 1 base from J; bases unmatched to any gene: 2. The CDR3 DNA reads TGTGCCAGCATTGGGACAGGGAACACCGGGGAGCTGTTTTTT. Amino acids: CASIGTGNTGELFF.

This clonotype came up a few times. The chain couples TRBV24-1 to TRBJ1-4, with 7 bases fitting TRBD1. CDR3 length: 15 amino acids. Germline assignment: CDR1 KGHDR and CDR2 SFDVKD. V was clipped by 5 bases and J by 4 bases; unmatched bases: 6. CDR3 in amino acids: CATSAQGGVNEKLFF. The CDR3 DNA reads TGTGCCACCAGTGCCCAGGGGGGCGTTAATGAAAAACTGTTTTTT.

This clonotype showed up just a few times. The rearrangement joins TRBV28 to TRBJ1-6; weak D call: TRBD1 (6 bases). CDR3 length equals 13 residues. V was trimmed by 7 bases and J by 9 bases, leaving 13 bases between them. Germline V gene lookup returns CDR1 MDHEN and CDR2 SYDVKM. CDR3 sequence (DNA): TGTGCCAGCACTCCACCCAGGGGTTCACCCCTCCACTTT. It specifies CASTPPRGSPLHF.

The sample holds a few counts of this clonotype. The chain carries TRBV18 and TRBJ2-7, with D unresolved. CDR1 and CDR2 from the germline V gene are KGHSH and LQKENI. This CDR3 has 13 residues. The ends were cut back, 3 bases at V and 6 bases at J, with 12 bases in the middle. The CDR3: CASSPSGQIEQYF. CDR3 in DNA: TGTGCCAGCTCACCTTCTGGGCAGATCGAGCAGTACTTC. Supplemented by reference TRBV18 and TRBJ2-7, the full variable domain reads NAGVMQNPRHLVRRRGQEARLRCSPMKGHSHVYWYRQLPEEGLKFMVYLQKENIIDESGMPKERFSAEFPKEGPSILRIQQVVRGDSAAYFCASSPSGQIEQYFGPGTRLTVT.

As regards this clonotype: A much larger clonotype is one base distant, so this may be a read error. This is likely a read error, given that the CDR3 carries no conserved phenylalanine or tryptophan at its end. V usage is TRBV6-1 and J usage is TRBJ2-5; D remains ambiguous. V lost 3 bases, J lost 4 bases, and 9 bases lay in between. This CDR3 has 13 residues. Germline CDR1 is MNHNS and CDR2 is SASEGT. The CDR3 reads CASSEVHPETQYL. DNA for the CDR3: TGTGCCAGCAGTGAGGTGCATCCAGAGACCCAGTACCTC.